The 18 T cell receptor beta chains below were found in one sample sequenced in a study of cytomegalovirus exposure and HLA in healthy donors. Amplification used 60 Vbeta primers and 13 Jbeta primers. Measured with immunoSEQ multiplex PCR; TCRdb has only the in-frame clones, and not every one. The sample comprises about 260,000 clones, approximately 84% of which are singletons, and 2% rests with the top ten. Sample: PBMCs. All receptors come from a woman aged 40 to 49 in good health and CMV-seropositive.

The gene calls are TRBV5-1 and TRBJ2-3; TRBD2 matches at 13 bases. CDR1 is SGHRS and CDR2 is YFSETQ in the germline V gene. The J segment lost 3 bases and the V segment lost 4 bases, leaving 5 bases of the junction unmatched. CDR3 length equals 16 residues. The DNA of the CDR3 is TGCGCCAGCAGCGGAACTAGCGGGAGGGTAACAGATACGCAGTATTTT. This sequence encodes CASSGTSGRVTDTQYF.

The rearrangement uses TRBV29-1 and TRBJ1-1; 7 bases are shared with TRBD1. V was clipped by 6 bases and J by 1 base; unmatched bases: 5. The length of the CDR3 is 13 residues. Germline assignment: CDR1 SQVTM and CDR2 ANQGSEA. This chain's CDR3 is CSVRGRANTEAFF. The CDR3, as DNA: TGCAGCGTGAGGGGGCGCGCGAACACTGAAGCTTTCTTT. Complete variable domain (other parts from reference TRBV29-1 and TRBJ1-1): SAVISQKPSRDICQRGTSLTIQCQVDSQVTMMFWYRQQPGQSLTLIATANQGSEATYESGFVIDKFPISRPNLTFSTLTVSNMSPEDSSIYLCSVRGRANTEAFFGQGTRLTVV.

This clone was observed a few times. The V call is TRBV11-3, the J call TRBJ1-2, with a weak D call TRBD1 (6 bases). V lost 1 base, J lost 7 bases, and 16 bases lay in between. In germline, CDR1 is SGHNT, CDR2 YENEEA. CDR3 length: 15 amino acids. CDR3 in amino acids: CASSLGTTGSGGYTF. The CDR3 bases are TGTGCCAGCAGCTTAGGTACAACAGGGAGCGGTGGCTACACCTTC.

This clone was seen only a few times. The J gene is TRBJ2-5, the V gene TRBV4-3, with 10 nucleotides matching TRBD1. The CDR3 is 14 residues long. Per the germline V gene, CDR1 is LGHNA and CDR2 is YSLEER. With 4 bases clipped from V and 3 bases from J, the junction kept 2 bases outside the gene matches. DNA for the CDR3: TGCGCCAGCAGCCCGGGGACAGGGGAAGAGACCCAGTACTTC. As protein: CASSPGTGEETQYF.

The chain links TRBV28 to TRBJ1-1, with TRBD1 identical over 7 bases. This CDR3 is built from 14 residues. The J segment lost 1 base and the V segment lost 5 bases, leaving 4 bases of the junction unmatched. Per germline, CDR1 MDHEN and CDR2 SYDVKM. This CDR3 is CASSPTGANTEAFF. The CDR3, as DNA: TGTGCCAGCAGTCCTACAGGGGCGAACACTGAAGCTTTCTTT.

This chain uses TRBV29-1 with TRBJ2-1; D remains ambiguous. The CDR3 runs to 14 residues. The germline V gene has CDR1 SQVTM and CDR2 ANQGSEA. Trimming pared 6 bases from V and 5 bases from J, leaving 17 bases between. The CDR3 nucleotides read TGCAGCGTATTAACGCGTGCCCTAAACAATGAGCAGTTCTTC. Its protein product is CSVLTRALNNEQFF.

The chain has TRBV9 and TRBJ2-7, with TRBD2 matching 7 bases. V gave up 5 bases and J gave up 2 bases; unmatched junction bases: 16. The CDR3 is made up of 17 amino acids. In germline, CDR1 is SGDLS, CDR2 YYNGEE. The CDR3 reads CASSPARGWDYPYEQYF. Here the CDR3 DNA reads TGTGCCAGCAGTCCAGCCAGAGGTTGGGACTACCCCTACGAGCAGTACTTC.

With regard to this clone: Sequence at one end of the junction differs from germline and may be a read error. The chain combines TRBV6-1 with TRBJ1-3; D is unclear. The CDR3 runs to 16 residues. Germline values: CDR1 MNHNS, CDR2 SASEGT. The CDR3 sequence: CASSEGELGGGKTIYF. The CDR3 DNA follows: TGTGCCAGCAGTGAAGGGGAGTTGGGTGGAGGAAAAACCATATATTTT.

V and J are TRBV11-3 and TRBJ2-2; 9 bases match TRBD1. Looked up from germline, CDR1 is SGHNT and CDR2 is YENEEA. The CDR3 has 17 residues. Trimming at V came to 4 bases and at J to 4 bases, leaving 10 bases not matched to a gene. The CDR3 coding sequence is TGTGCCAGCAGCTCCCCTGGACAGGGGAGGGGCACCGGGGAGCTGTTTTTT. As protein: CASSSPGQGRGTGELFF.

The rearrangement links TRBV27 to TRBJ1-1; D perhaps matches TRBD1 (6 bases). The CDR3 contains 14 residues. Per the germline V gene, CDR1 is MNHEY and CDR2 is SMNVEV (reference sequence). Trimming removed 8 bases at V and 1 base at J, with 14 bases between. CDR3 sequence (DNA): TGTGCCAGCCGACCTTGGACAGCGAACACTGAAGCTTTCTTT. Translated, it gives CASRPWTANTEAFF.

This clone was found once. V is TRBV28 and J is TRBJ1-6; D is uncertain. Germline CDR1 and CDR2: MDHEN and SYDVKM. There are 12 residues in the CDR3. V shed 6 bases and J shed 10 bases, with 10 bases lying between them. In DNA, the CDR3 is TGTGCCAGCAGGGGAGGTGGGTCACCCCTCCACTTT. Translated, it gives CASRGGGSPLHF.

The chain recombines TRBV5-6 with TRBJ2-1; 10 bases are shared with TRBD1. With 3 bases clipped from V and 6 bases from J, the junction kept 9 bases outside the gene matches. The CDR3 runs to 16 residues. Per the germline V gene, CDR1 is SGHDT and CDR2 is YYEEEE. The CDR3 bases are TGTGCCAGCAGCTCACGGGACAGGGGACGGGGCAATGAGCAGTTCTTC. The encoded protein is CASSSRDRGRGNEQFF.

This chain uses TRBV27 with TRBJ1-3; D is uncertain. This CDR3 is 13 amino acids long. CDR1 and CDR2 from the germline V gene are MNHEY and SMNVEV (reference sequence). V was cut by 7 bases and J by 0 bases, with 7 bases left in between. Written as DNA, the CDR3 is TGTGCCAGCAAACGGTCCTCTGGAAACACCATATATTTT. Protein: CASKRSSGNTIYF.

The chain carries TRBV5-1 and TRBJ2-2, with D possibly matching TRBD1 (6 bases). This CDR3 is built from 16 residues. The V gene's germline CDR1 is SGHRS and CDR2 YFSETQ. V lost 5 bases, J lost 1 base, and 15 bases lay in between. CDR3 nucleotide sequence: TGCGCCAGCAGGGACAGCCGGGGAAGGAACACCGGGGAGCTGTTTTTT. The encoded protein is CASRDSRGRNTGELFF.

This chain uses TRBV10-3 with TRBJ2-7; 10 bases are a match to TRBD2. This CDR3 is 14 amino acids long. The germline CDR1 and CDR2 sequences are ENHRY and SYGVKD. J was trimmed by 2 bases and V by 5 bases; bases with no gene match: 3. The CDR3 DNA reads as TGTGCCATCAGTACTACTAGCGGGACCTACGAGCAGTACTTC. This gives the protein CAISTTSGTYEQYF.

The CDR3 here is CAWTSGKGEQFF. The CDR3 region has the DNA TGTGCCTGGACTAGCGGGAAGGGTGAGCAGTTCTTC. The gene calls are TRBV30 and TRBJ2-1; TRBD2 matches 9 bases. The germline CDR1 and CDR2 sequences are GTSNPN and SVGIG (reference sequence). The CDR3 consists of 12 residues. The ends lost 4 bases at V and 9 bases at J; junction bases unmatched: 4. Full variable domain (missing parts from reference TRBV30 and TRBJ2-1): SQTIHQWPATLVQPVGSPLSLECTVEGTSNPNLYWYRQAAGRGLQLLFYSVGIGQISSEVPQNLSASRPQDRQFILSSKKLLLSDSGFYLCAWTSGKGEQFFGPGTRLTVL.

V is TRBV19 and J is TRBJ2-1, with TRBD2 as a possible D gene (6 bases). V lost 0 bases and J 10 bases, leaving 10 bases between the germline ends. CDR3 size: 13 residues. CDR1 LNHDA and CDR2 SQIVND come from the germline V gene (reference sequence). CDR3 loop: CASSIDGGYEQFF. CDR3 coding DNA: TGTGCCAGTAGTATAGATGGAGGGTACGAGCAGTTCTTC.

The rearrangement links TRBV5-1 to TRBJ2-2; TRBD1 agrees at 9 bases. This CDR3 region has 16 residues. J gave up 3 bases and V 0 bases, and 3 bases lay outside the gene matches. In germline, CDR1 is SGHRS, CDR2 YFSETQ. The CDR3 spells CASSLEGTGYTGELFF. The CDR3 nucleotides read TGCGCCAGCAGCTTGGAGGGGACAGGGTACACCGGGGAGCTGTTTTTT.